The rows below give T cell receptor beta chains drawn from one sample of a study of blood T cell repertoires in COVID-19. Generated by immunoSEQ multiplex PCR, the TCRdb table keeps only in-frame clones and is missing some. In the table there are approximately 450,000 clones, around 89% of which are singletons. The sequenced sample was PBMCs or T cells enriched from blood (not recorded which). Receptors originate from a man aged 25-45 years who had recovered from COVID-19. Each CDR3 is given with its conserved first and last residue. The order of the fields is D gene, J gene, V gene, clone size, CDR3 protein, CDR3 DNA. A D gene is named only where the DNA matches it firmly. Not all rows give a size; the values are once, few, many and, for expanded clones, a class.

NA,TRBJ2-5,TRBV5-4,NA,CASSFGPGNQETQYF,TGTGCCAGCAGCTTCGGCCCGGGAAACCAAGAGACCCAGTACTTC
TRBD1,TRBJ2-1,TRBV7-6,NA,CASSLAPGQINEQFF,TGTGCCAGCAGCTTAGCCCCGGGACAGATCAATGAGCAGTTCTTC
NA,TRBJ2-5,TRBV18,once,CASSSGYPETQYF,TGTGCCAGCTCTTCAGGGTACCCAGAGACCCAGTACTTC
NA,TRBJ2-6,TRBV4-1,few,CASSQDRETGSSGANVLTF,TGCGCCAGCAGCCAAGATCGGGAAACAGGGTCTTCCGGGGCCAACGTCCTGACTTTC
TRBD2,TRBJ2-1,TRBV29-1,NA,CSAESGTTPAEQFF,TGCAGCGCGGAATCCGGGACTACTCCCGCTGAGCAGTTCTTC
NA,TRBJ1-2,TRBV6-5,NA,CASSYGADNYGYTF,TGTGCCAGCAGTTACGGCGCGGATAACTATGGCTACACCTTC
NA,TRBJ1-1,TRBV7-9,NA,CASSSQGSNTEAFF,TGTGCCAGCAGCTCCCAGGGCTCGAACACTGAAGCTTTCTTT
NA,TRBJ1-3,TRBV28,few,CASTRFSGNTIYF,TGTGCCAGCACTCGGTTCTCTGGAAACACCATATATTTT
TRBD1,TRBJ1-2,TRBV18,NA,CASSPGTGPFTINYGYTF,TGTGCCAGCTCACCGGGGACAGGGCCTTTCACTATTAACTATGGCTACACCTTC
TRBD2,TRBJ2-3,TRBV7-9,NA,CASSSGLALSDTQYF,TGTGCCAGCAGCTCCGGACTAGCCTTAAGTGATACGCAGTATTTT
NA,TRBJ1-3,TRBV30,NA,CAWSVPGSNTIYF,TGTGCCTGGAGTGTACCAGGATCAAACACCATATATTTT
NA,TRBJ2-7,TRBV28,NA,CASNDRSSYEQYF,TGTGCCAGCAACGACAGGAGCTCCTACGAGCAGTACTTC
NA,TRBJ1-1,TRBV7-8,once,CASSLALGHSTEAFF,TGTGCCAGCAGCTTAGCGTTAGGACACTCCACTGAAGCTTTCTTT
NA,TRBJ1-5,TRBV6-5,once,CASSYSRDTNQPQHF,TGTGCCAGCAGTTACTCGAGGGACACAAATCAGCCCCAGCATTTT
NA,TRBJ2-5,TRBV30,NA,CAWSAVQETQYF,TGTGCCTGGAGTGCGGTCCAAGAGACCCAGTACTTC
TRBD1,TRBJ2-7,TRBV27,NA,CATATGGSYEQYF,TGTGCCACCGCGACAGGGGGGTCCTACGAGCAGTACTTC
TRBD1,TRBJ1-3,TRBV7-9,NA,CASSLGTGSGNTIYF,TGTGCCAGCAGCTTAGGGACAGGGAGTGGAAACACCATATATTTT